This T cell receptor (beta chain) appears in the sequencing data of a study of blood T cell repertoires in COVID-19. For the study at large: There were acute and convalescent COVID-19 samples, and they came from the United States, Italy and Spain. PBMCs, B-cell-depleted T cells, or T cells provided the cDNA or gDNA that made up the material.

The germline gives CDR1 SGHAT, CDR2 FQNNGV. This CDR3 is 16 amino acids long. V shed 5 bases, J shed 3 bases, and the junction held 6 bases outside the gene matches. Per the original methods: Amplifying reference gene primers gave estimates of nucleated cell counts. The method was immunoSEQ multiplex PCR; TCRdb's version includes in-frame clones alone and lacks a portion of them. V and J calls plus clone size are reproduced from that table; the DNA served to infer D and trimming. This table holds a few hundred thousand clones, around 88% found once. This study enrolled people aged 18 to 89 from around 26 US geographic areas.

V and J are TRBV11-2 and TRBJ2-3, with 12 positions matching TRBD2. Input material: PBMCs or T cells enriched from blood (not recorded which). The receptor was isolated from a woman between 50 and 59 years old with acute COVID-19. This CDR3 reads CASSPHTSGRTDTQYF. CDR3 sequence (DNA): TGTGCCAGCAGCCCACACACTAGCGGGAGGACAGATACGCAGTATTTT.